Detailed here is one T cell receptor beta chain. Assay used: immunoSEQ multiplex PCR; TCRdb lists only in-frame clones, some missing. The sample records about 260,000 clones, approximately 91% being singletons. The data were obtained in a study of blood T cell repertoires in COVID-19. Turning to the study itself: Whether acute or convalescent, the COVID-19 samples came from the United States, Italy and Spain. The cDNA or gDNA used as material had been derived from T cells, B-cell-depleted T cells, or PBMCs.

The CDR3 loop spans 14 amino acids. With 5 bases clipped from V and 3 bases from J, the junction kept 8 bases outside the gene matches. The germline CDR1 and CDR2 sequences are DFQATT and SNEGSKA (reference sequence). This rearrangement joins TRBV20-1 to TRBJ2-7, with 9 bases aligning to TRBD1. This TCR was sampled from a human donor in a cohort sampled during active COVID-19. The material sequenced was peripheral blood. CDR3 sequence (DNA): TGCAGTGCTCGTGGGGGGACAGGGAGCTACGAGCAGTACTTC. Translating gives CSARGGTGSYEQYF.